Presented here are 16 T cell receptor beta chains from one specimen sequenced in a study of T cell repertoires in cytomegalovirus infection. Using its own MiXCR run on the reads, TCRdb lists one record per CDR3 protein. The sample has some 320,000 distinct CDR3 sequences, roughly 28% seen once. What these receptors recognize is not known. The specimen was cultured PBMCs, collected from culture after CMV antigen stimulation. The receptors here all came from a human donor in good health (CMV status not recorded). Some clones in this sample may be carry-over from other donors' samples.

The chain employs TRBV7-3 and TRBJ2-6; D is perhaps TRBD1 (6 bases). Germline-derived CDR1 and CDR2 are SGHTA and FQGTGA. The CDR3 covers 15 residues. Trimming shortened V by 5 bases and J by 2 bases, and 10 bases separated the two germline ends. The CDR3 is CASSITGPGANVLTF. CDR3 nucleotides: TGTGCCAGCAGCATCACAGGGCCTGGGGCCAACGTCCTGACTTTC.

This clonotype was observed a few times. The chain carries TRBV12-3 or TRBV12-4 and TRBJ1-2; maybe TRBD1 (6 bases). V was cut by 5 bases and J by 2 bases, with 12 bases left in between. This CDR3 is 14 amino acids long. Here the CDR3 DNA reads TGTGCCAGCAGTATTTCCCAGGGGAACTATGGCTACACCTTC. It specifies CASSISQGNYGYTF.

The chain has TRBV20-1 and TRBJ2-2; D is perhaps TRBD1 or TRBD2 (7 bases each). CDR1 and CDR2 from the germline V gene are DFQATT and SNEGSKA (reference sequence). This CDR3 is 14 amino acids long. Trimming removed 1 base from V and 6 bases from J, with 12 bases in between. Here the CDR3 reads CSARVGRGPGELFF. Written as DNA, the CDR3 is TGCAGTGCTAGAGTGGGGAGGGGGCCCGGGGAGCTGTTTTTT.

There are many counts of this clonotype. CDR3 coding DNA: TGTGCCAGCAGCTTGAGGGGGACGGTCACTGAAGCTTTCTTT. It yields the protein CASSLRGTVTEAFF. The V call is TRBV7-2, the J call TRBJ1-1, with TRBD1 as a possible D gene (6 bases). Germline CDR1 is SGHTA and CDR2 is FQGNSA. Trimming cost V 3 bases and J 4 bases, with 12 bases left between them. The CDR3 contains 14 residues.

Only a few counts were recorded for this clonotype. This chain connects TRBV7-6 to TRBJ1-4; no clear D. This CDR3 has 13 amino acids. CDR1 SGHVS and CDR2 FNYEAQ come from the germline V gene. V gave up 5 bases and J gave up 7 bases, with 11 bases separating them. The CDR3 bases are TGTGCCAGCAGCACTTCCTTGGGTGAAAAACTGTTTTTT. This sequence encodes CASSTSLGEKLFF.

The rearrangement links TRBV7-2 to TRBJ1-2; tentative D call: TRBD1 (5 bases). Trimming removed 1 base from V and 8 bases from J, with 17 bases in between. Germline V gene sequence: CDR1 SGHTA, CDR2 FQGNSA. The CDR3 consists of 15 residues. The CDR3 here is CASSLGGLSPPGYTF. CDR3 in DNA: TGTGCCAGCAGCTTAGGGGGCCTATCCCCACCCGGCTACACCTTC.

The chain links TRBV6-6 to TRBJ2-7; 8 bases are shared with TRBD2. CDR3 length equals 13 residues. V lost 6 bases and J lost 6; bases outside the gene matches: 7. Germline V gene sequence: CDR1 MNHNY, CDR2 SVGAGI (reference sequence). CDR3 nucleotides: TGTGCCAGCAGCCCGGGGGGGGGAGGCGAGCAGTACTTC. This translates into CASSPGGGGEQYF.

The chain links TRBV10-3 to TRBJ2-7; TRBD1 agrees at 7 bases. Germline V gene sequence: CDR1 ENHRY, CDR2 SYGVKD. The J segment lost 4 bases and the V segment lost 5 bases, leaving 5 bases of the junction unmatched. The CDR3 has 13 residues. The CDR3 region has the DNA TGTGCCATCAGTTGGGACAGTAAATACGAGCAGTACTTC. This gives the protein CAISWDSKYEQYF.

Of note for this clonotype: A much larger clone lies a single base off, so this may be a read error. The rearrangement joins TRBV7-2 to TRBJ2-7; D unresolved. CDR1 and CDR2 from the germline V gene are SGHTA and FQGNSA. The V end lost 3 bases, the J end lost 2 bases, and 2 bases lay between the germline ends. The CDR3 runs to 11 residues. The CDR3 loop is CASSFAYEQYF. The CDR3 nucleotides read TGTGCCAGCAGCTTCGCCTACGAGCAGTACTTC.

This clonotype has just a few counts. Sequence at one end of the junction differs from germline and may be a read error. This sequence joins TRBV6-5 and TRBJ2-2, with D perhaps matching TRBD1 (6 bases). CDR1 and CDR2 from the germline V gene are MNHEY and SVGAGI. This CDR3 has 20 amino acids. DNA for the CDR3: TGTGCCAGCAGTTACTTAGAACAGGGCTCCTTCAATTTCGTTACCGCGGAGCTGTTTTTT. Its protein is CASSYLEQGSFNFVTAELFF.

This clonotype was counted ten times or more. The chain recombines TRBV7-2 with TRBJ2-5; D might be TRBD2 (5 bases). Between the trimmed V and J ends, which lost 0 bases and 5 bases, there was a span of 10 bases. The CDR3 is made up of 14 amino acids. From germline, CDR1 is SGHTA and CDR2 FQGNSA. The CDR3 reads CASSLATGKETQYF. CDR3 DNA: TGTGCCAGCAGCTTAGCGACGGGGAAGGAGACCCAGTACTTC.

As concerns this clonotype: The junction does not match germline at one end; this may be a read error. The J gene is TRBJ2-5, the V gene TRBV7-2, with TRBD2 identical over 8 bases. CDR3 length: 15 residues. CDR1 and CDR2 from the germline V gene are SGHTA and FQGNSA. The CDR3 DNA sequence: TGTGCCAGCAGCCCGCCGGGTCGAGCGGGAGAGACCCAGCACTTC. Translating it yields CASSPPGRAGETQHF. The variable domain in full, with the rest retrieved from reference TRBV7-2 and TRBJ2-5, is GAGVSQSPSNKVTEKGKDVELRCDPISGHTALYWYRQSLGQGLEFLIYFQGNSAPDKSGLPSDRFSAERTGGSVSTLTIQRTQQEDSAVYLCASSPPGRAGETQHFGPGTRLLVL.

This chain links TRBV7-2 with TRBJ2-1, with D unresolved. Trimming took off 0 bases at V and 8 bases at J, with 8 bases between the two ends. CDR3 length: 13 residues. The germline gives CDR1 SGHTA, CDR2 FQGNSA. CDR3 DNA: TGTGCCAGCAGCTTAGCGGGATGGGATGAGCAGTTCTTC. Amino acids: CASSLAGWDEQFF.

At least ten counts were recorded for this clonotype. This sequence joins TRBV7-2 and TRBJ2-7; D is uncertain. CDR1 and CDR2 (germline): SGHTA, FQGNSA. This CDR3 is 11 amino acids long. The germline V and J ends were trimmed by 5 bases and 2 bases, with 4 bases remaining between them. The CDR3 coding sequence is TGTGCCAGCAGCCAAGCCTACGAGCAGTACTTC. Protein product: CASSQAYEQYF.

This clonotype was detected a few times. The chain has TRBV7-6 and TRBJ1-1; TRBD1 is a possible D gene (6 bases). The CDR3 spans 16 residues. The V end lost 1 base, the J end lost 6 bases, and 18 bases lay between the germline ends. Germline lookup yields CDR1 SGHVS and CDR2 FNYEAQ. The CDR3 DNA reads as TGTGCCAGCAGCTTAGAGGGATGGGGGGGCCCGGCTGAAGCTTTCTTT. It encodes CASSLEGWGGPAEAFF.

This clonotype showed up just once. The chain carries TRBV28 and TRBJ2-5; 7 bases map to TRBD2. The CDR3 runs to 12 residues. Trimming cost V 7 bases and J 2 bases; bases outside gene matches: 1. The V gene's germline CDR1 is MDHEN and CDR2 SYDVKM. This CDR3 reads CASIGGQETQYF. The CDR3 nucleotides are TGTGCCAGCATCGGGGGGCAAGAGACCCAGTACTTC.